The 4 T cell receptor beta chains listed next were all sequenced from one sample in a study of T cells in localized non-small cell lung cancer. TCRdb's table, derived via immunoSEQ multiplex PCR, lists solely in-frame clones and lacks some. The sample holds more than 2,000 clones, roughly 40% seen once. This specimen was lung tumor tissue, taken before any cancer treatment. These receptors were obtained from an older male donor with stage II squamous cell lung carcinoma.

V usage is TRBV18 and J usage is TRBJ1-1, with D tentatively TRBD1 (6 bases). Per the germline V gene, CDR1 is KGHSH and CDR2 is LQKENI. V was shortened by 5 bases and J by 2 bases, with 15 bases between the two germline ends. This CDR3 spans 15 amino acids. As DNA, the CDR3 is TGTGCCAGCTCAGTATCCGGGACACTAAACACTGAAGCTTTCTTT. Amino acid sequence: CASSVSGTLNTEAFF.

This clone ranks as large. The V gene is TRBV6-8, the J gene TRBJ2-7; D is perhaps TRBD1 or TRBD2 (5 bases each). Trimming pared 2 bases from V and 1 base from J, leaving 15 bases between. This CDR3 contains 16 residues. Germline values: CDR1 MNHGY, CDR2 SAAAGT. The CDR3 here is CASSYGAGPPSYEQYF. In DNA form, the CDR3 reads TGTGCCAGCAGTTACGGGGCGGGCCCCCCATCCTACGAGCAGTACTTC.

V and J are TRBV14 and TRBJ1-2; TRBD1 matches at 7 bases. Germline-derived CDR1 and CDR2 are SGHDN and FVKESK. The V and J ends lost 4 bases and 5 bases, in that order; junction bases with no gene match: 10. The CDR3 sequence is 15 residues long. Here the CDR3 reads CASSPHGQVFYGYTF. Written as DNA, the CDR3 is TGTGCCAGCAGCCCCCACGGACAGGTCTTTTATGGCTACACCTTC.

This clone was observed a handful of times. The V call is TRBV11-3, the J call TRBJ2-2; 7 positions match TRBD2. The ends lost 5 bases at V and 2 bases at J; junction bases unmatched: 5. Germline lookup yields CDR1 SGHNT and CDR2 YENEEA. This CDR3 has 15 amino acids. The CDR3 region is CASSPASGNTGELFF. For the CDR3, the DNA is TGTGCCAGCAGCCCGGCTAGCGGCAACACCGGGGAGCTGTTTTTT.